Listed below are T cell receptor beta chains from one sample, sequenced in a study of control samples from healthy donors and cancer patients. Sequencing used immunoSEQ multiplex PCR; TCRdb keeps in-frame clones, though not all of them. The repertoire consists of about 40,000 clones, with 92% occurring once and the leading ten covering about 3.5%. The source material was blood. These TCRs come from a woman aged 45-65 years in good health. Both conserved end residues are part of each CDR3. D genes are given only for firm matches. Size tells how often a clone was seen (once, few, many) or the class of an expanded clone, and some rows leave it out.

d_call	clone_size	v_call	j_call	cdr3_length	cdr3_nt	cdr3_aa
NA	once	TRBV14	TRBJ1-2	15	TGTGCCAGCAGCCAAGATTGGGGCAGGGCGGTCGGCTACACCTTC	CASSQDWGRAVGYTF
NA	NA	TRBV30	TRBJ2-6	17	TGTGCCTGGAGGAGGCTGCAGGGGCCCTCTGGGGCCAACGTCCTGACTTTC	CAWRRLQGPSGANVLTF
TRBD1	NA	TRBV6-5	TRBJ1-2	13	TGTGCCAGCACCGAGACAGGGAACTATGGCTACACCTTC	CASTETGNYGYTF
NA	NA	TRBV7-8	TRBJ2-7	15	TGTGCCAGCAGCCCACGGTCTCGGGGGCAGTACGAGCAGTACTTC	CASSPRSRGQYEQYF
NA	once	TRBV5-1	TRBJ2-3	16	TGCGCCAGCAGCTTGGAAGGGGGGGGGAGCACAGATACGCAGTATTTT	CASSLEGGGSTDTQYF
TRBD1	NA	TRBV5-6	TRBJ1-4	15	TGTGCCAGCAGCCGAAGGACAGGGGCGGGGGAAAAACTGTTTTTT	CASSRRTGAGEKLFF
NA	NA	TRBV15	TRBJ2-2	13	TGTGCCACCAGCAGAGAAAGTAGACGGGAGCTGTTTTTT	CATSRESRRELFF
NA	NA	TRBV5-4	TRBJ2-2	14	TGTGCCAGCAGCTTGACGCGGAACACCGGGGAGCTGTTTTTT	CASSLTRNTGELFF
NA	few	TRBV18	TRBJ1-2	16	TGTGCCAGCTCACCGCGAGCAGGGGAAGCTAACTATGGCTACACCTTC	CASSPRAGEANYGYTF
TRBD2	NA	TRBV7-3	TRBJ2-1	19	TGTGCCAGCAGCTTAAGGGGCAATTTACTAGCGGGGCCGTACAATGAGCAGTTCTTC	CASSLRGNLLAGPYNEQFF
NA	NA	TRBV5-1	TRBJ1-4	14	TGCGCCAGCAGCTTGACGTCGAGGGATGAAAAACTGTTTTTT	CASSLTSRDEKLFF
NA	NA	TRBV2	TRBJ2-7	14	TGTGCCAGCAGTGAGCGGCAGTTCTCCTACGAGCAGTACTTC	CASSERQFSYEQYF
NA	NA	TRBV4-2	TRBJ1-5	14	TGTGCCAGCAGCTTACAGGATAGCAATCAGCCCCAGCATTTT	CASSLQDSNQPQHF
TRBD1	NA	TRBV7-9	TRBJ2-2	16	TGTGCCAGCAGCGCCCAACAGGGGGCGGGGACCGGGGAGCTGTTTTTT	CASSAQQGAGTGELFF
NA	NA	TRBV21-1	TRBJ2-7	14	TGTGCCAGCAGCCTTCCGACTCAGTACTACGAGCAGTACTTC	CASSLPTQYYEQYF
TRBD1	NA	TRBV20-1	TRBJ1-1	11	TGCAGTGCTAGTCCAGGGGGCGTAGCTTTCTTT	CSASPGGVAFF
TRBD1	NA	TRBV7-3	TRBJ2-6	16	TGTGCCAGCAGCTCGGGACAGGGGGCTGGGGCCAACGTCCTGACTTTC	CASSSGQGAGANVLTF
NA	NA	TRBV6-5	TRBJ1-5	15	TGTGCCAGCAAGGGGGGGACAACTGAGGGTCAGCCCCAGCATTTT	CASKGGTTEGQPQHF
TRBD1	NA	TRBV19	TRBJ2-3	14	TGTGCCAGTACATCGGGACAGGGCACAGATACGCAGTATTTT	CASTSGQGTDTQYF
NA	NA	TRBV14	TRBJ1-1	13	TGTGCCAGCAGCCCCAACCTGTTGACTGAAGCTTTCTTT	CASSPNLLTEAFF
TRBD2	NA	TRBV9	TRBJ2-7	16	TGTGCCAGCAGCCCTCTCCTAGCGGGGCCCACCTACGAGCAGTACTTC	CASSPLLAGPTYEQYF